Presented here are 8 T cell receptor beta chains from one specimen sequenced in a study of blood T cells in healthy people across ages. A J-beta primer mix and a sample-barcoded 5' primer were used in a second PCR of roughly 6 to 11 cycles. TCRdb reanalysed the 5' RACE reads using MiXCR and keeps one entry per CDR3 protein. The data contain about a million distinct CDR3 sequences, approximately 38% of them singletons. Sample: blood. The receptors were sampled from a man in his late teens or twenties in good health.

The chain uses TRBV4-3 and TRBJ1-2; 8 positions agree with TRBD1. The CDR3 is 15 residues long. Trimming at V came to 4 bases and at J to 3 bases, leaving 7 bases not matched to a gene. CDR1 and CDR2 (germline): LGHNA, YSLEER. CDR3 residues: CASSLRTGLDYGYTF. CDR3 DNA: TGCGCCAGCAGCCTAAGGACAGGGTTAGACTATGGCTACACCTTC.

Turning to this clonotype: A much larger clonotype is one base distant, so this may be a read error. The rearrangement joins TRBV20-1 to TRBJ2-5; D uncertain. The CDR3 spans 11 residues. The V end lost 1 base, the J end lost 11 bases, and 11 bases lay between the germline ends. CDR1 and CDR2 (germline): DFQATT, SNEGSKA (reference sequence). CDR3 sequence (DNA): TGCAGTGCTAGAGGGGCAGATGAGCAGTACTTC. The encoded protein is CSARGADEQYF.

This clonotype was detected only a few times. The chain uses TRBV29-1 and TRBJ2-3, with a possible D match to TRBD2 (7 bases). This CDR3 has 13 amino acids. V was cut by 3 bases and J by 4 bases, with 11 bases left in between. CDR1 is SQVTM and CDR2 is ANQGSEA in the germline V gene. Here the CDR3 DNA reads TGCAGCGTTGAGGGGGGGGCGGCAGATACGCAGTATTTT. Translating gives CSVEGGAADTQYF.

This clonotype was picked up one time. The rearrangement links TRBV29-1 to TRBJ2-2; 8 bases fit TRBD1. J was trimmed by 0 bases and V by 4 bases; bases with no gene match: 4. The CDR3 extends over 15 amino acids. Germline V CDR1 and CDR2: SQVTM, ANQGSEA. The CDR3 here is CSVGQGTANTGELFF. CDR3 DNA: TGCAGCGTTGGACAGGGGACTGCGAACACCGGGGAGCTGTTTTTT.

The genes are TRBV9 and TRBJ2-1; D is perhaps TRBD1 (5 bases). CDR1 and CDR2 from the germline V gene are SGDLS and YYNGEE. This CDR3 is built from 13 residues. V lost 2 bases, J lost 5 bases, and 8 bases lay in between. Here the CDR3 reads CASSVTDNNEQFF. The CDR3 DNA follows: TGTGCCAGCAGCGTGACAGACAACAATGAGCAGTTCTTC. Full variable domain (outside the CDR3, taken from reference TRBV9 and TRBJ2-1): DSGVTQTPKHLITATGQRVTLRCSPRSGDLSVYWYQQSLDQGLQFLIQYYNGEERAKGNILERFSAQQFPDLHSELNLSSLELGDSALYFCASSVTDNNEQFFGPGTRLTVL.

DNA for the CDR3: TGTGCCAGCAGTGAAGGCAAGAACACTGAAGCTTTCTTT. Residues: CASSEGKNTEAFF. This chain links TRBV25-1 with TRBJ1-1; no clear D. V dropped 2 bases and J dropped 1 base, with 5 bases sitting between them. The CDR3 loop spans 13 amino acids. Germline V gene data show CDR1 as MGHDK and CDR2 as SYGVNS.

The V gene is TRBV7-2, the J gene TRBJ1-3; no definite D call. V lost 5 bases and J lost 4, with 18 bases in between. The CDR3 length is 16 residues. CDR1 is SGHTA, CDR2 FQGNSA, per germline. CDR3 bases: TGTGCCAGCAGCCGACTTAAGGGTGGGGAAGGAAACACCATATATTTT. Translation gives CASSRLKGGEGNTIYF.

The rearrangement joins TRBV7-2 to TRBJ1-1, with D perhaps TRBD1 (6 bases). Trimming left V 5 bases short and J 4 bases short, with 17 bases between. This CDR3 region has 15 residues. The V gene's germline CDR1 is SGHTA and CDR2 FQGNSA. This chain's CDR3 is CASSEGGRGLTEAFF. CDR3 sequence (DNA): TGTGCCAGCAGCGAGGGAGGCAGGGGCCTCACTGAAGCTTTCTTT.